This passage covers 21 T cell receptor beta chains from one sample sequenced in a study of T cell repertoires in cytomegalovirus infection. Each CDR3 protein is one row after TCRdb ran MiXCR on the reads. The data show 400,000 to 550,000 distinct CDR3 sequences, with 11% seen just once and more than 8.5% held by the top ten. Sample: PBMCs. The origin of the receptors is a human donor in good health (CMV status not recorded). Some clones in this sample may be carry-over from other donors' samples.

In its sample, this clonotype was seen many times. The gene calls are TRBV5-5 and TRBJ2-1; D possibly corresponds to TRBD1 (5 bases). Germline CDR1 is SGHKS and CDR2 is YYEKEE (reference sequence). The CDR3 runs 14 residues. V was cut by 1 base and J by 5 bases, with 10 bases left in between. CDR3 nucleotide sequence: TGTGCCAGCAGCTTGAGGGGCCCTGACAATGAGCAGTTCTTC. Translated, it gives CASSLRGPDNEQFF.

V gene TRBV28 combines with J gene TRBJ1-5, with 8 bases aligning to TRBD1. CDR1 and CDR2 from the germline V gene are MDHEN and SYDVKM. The J segment lost 3 bases and the V segment lost 5 bases, leaving 6 bases of the junction unmatched. The CDR3 is made up of 15 amino acids. Here the CDR3 DNA reads TGTGCCAGCAGTGGGGGACAGGCCTACAATCAGCCCCAGCATTTT. Residues: CASSGGQAYNQPQHF. Based on the CDR3 plus reference TRBV28 and TRBJ1-5, the full variable domain is DVKVTQSSRYLVKRTGEKVFLECVQDMDHENMFWYRQDPGLGLRLIYFSYDVKMKEKGDIPEGYSVSREKKERFSLILESASTNQTSMYLCASSGGQAYNQPQHFGDGTRLSIL.

The chain joins TRBV5-1 to TRBJ2-2; 12 bases are a match to TRBD1. J was trimmed by 5 bases and V by 4 bases; bases with no gene match: 9. The CDR3 covers 17 residues. Germline CDR1 and CDR2: SGHRS and YFSETQ. CDR3 sequence: CASSPVPGQGATGELFF. The CDR3 nucleotides are TGCGCCAGCAGCCCCGTTCCGGGACAGGGGGCAACCGGGGAGCTGTTTTTT.

In this sample, this clonotype turned up many times. V and J are TRBV4-1 and TRBJ1-1, with D perhaps matching TRBD1 (5 bases). The CDR3 contains 21 residues. V was shortened by 7 bases and J by 1 base, with 34 bases between the two germline ends. The germline V gene encodes CDR1 MGHRA and CDR2 YSYEKL. CDR3 bases: TGCGCCAGCAACAATCCTTATGGAGGGGCAGCAATCCCAACCCAGAACACTGAAGCTTTCTTT. Translating it yields CASNNPYGGAAIPTQNTEAFF.

In its sample, this clonotype was seen many times. The V gene is TRBV2, the J gene TRBJ2-7, with TRBD1 as a possible D gene (5 bases). This CDR3 is 12 amino acids long. Trimming removed 8 bases at V and 1 base at J, with 9 bases between. Germline lookup yields CDR1 SNHLY and CDR2 FYNNEI. The CDR3 spells CASHQGSYEQYF. The CDR3 nucleotides read TGTGCCAGCCATCAGGGTTCCTACGAGCAGTACTTC.

This clonotype was observed at least ten times. The V gene is TRBV20-1, the J gene TRBJ1-2; 9 bases line up with TRBD1. There are 12 residues in the CDR3. The junction had 6 bases not matched to a gene; V was cut back by 6 bases and J by 7 bases. CDR1 DFQATT and CDR2 SNEGSKA come from the germline V gene (reference sequence). As DNA, the CDR3 is TGCAGTGCCCGTTGGACAGGGGCTGGCTACACCTTC. Translation gives CSARWTGAGYTF.

This clonotype was recorded a few times. This chain joins TRBV9 and TRBJ2-7, with 10 nucleotides matching TRBD1. The CDR3 contains 15 residues. Losses at the gene ends were 2 bases for V and 7 bases for J; bases not matched to a gene: 9. Germline values: CDR1 SGDLS, CDR2 YYNGEE. The CDR3 spells CASSVGGTGVGEQYF. The CDR3 DNA is TGTGCCAGCAGCGTCGGGGGGACAGGGGTCGGGGAGCAGTACTTC. Supplemented by reference TRBV9 and TRBJ2-7, the full variable domain reads DSGVTQTPKHLITATGQRVTLRCSPRSGDLSVYWYQQSLDQGLQFLIQYYNGEERAKGNILERFSAQQFPDLHSELNLSSLELGDSALYFCASSVGGTGVGEQYFGPGTRLTVT.

This clonotype was detected ten times or more. J is TRBJ1-5 and V is TRBV7-4, with 8 positions matching TRBD1. Per germline, CDR1 SGHVT and CDR2 SQSDAQ. The CDR3 runs 18 residues. Unmatched junction bases numbered 15, after V lost 6 bases and J lost 2 bases. Here the CDR3 reads CASRRRSTGGEGNQPQHF. In DNA, the CDR3 is TGTGCCAGCAGACGTAGAAGCACAGGGGGAGAAGGCAATCAGCCCCAGCATTTT.

In its sample, this clonotype was seen a few times. The rearrangement joins TRBV15 to TRBJ2-3, with D perhaps matching TRBD1 or TRBD2 (6 bases each). Germline CDR1 reads LNHNV; CDR2 reads YYDKDF (reference sequence). The ends were cut back, 4 bases at V and 6 bases at J, with 17 bases in the middle. The CDR3 contains 15 residues. CDR3 sequence reads: CATSTALKGGDTQYF. The CDR3 coding sequence is TGTGCCACCAGCACGGCCCTTAAGGGGGGCGATACGCAGTATTTT.

This clonotype appeared many times. The CDR3 DNA follows: TGTGCCAGCAGTTCCCGGGGCCCAGATACGCAGTATTTT. Residues: CASSSRGPDTQYF. The rearrangement joins TRBV28 to TRBJ2-3; either TRBD1 or TRBD2 may supply D (5 bases each). The CDR3 length is 13 residues. The ends were cut back, 4 bases at V and 4 bases at J, with 9 bases in the middle. Germline CDR1 reads MDHEN; CDR2 reads SYDVKM. Together with reference TRBV28 and TRBJ2-3, the CDR3 gives the full variable domain: DVKVTQSSRYLVKRTGEKVFLECVQDMDHENMFWYRQDPGLGLRLIYFSYDVKMKEKGDIPEGYSVSREKKERFSLILESASTNQTSMYLCASSSRGPDTQYFGPGTRLTVL.

The rearrangement joins TRBV6-5 to TRBJ1-2, with 9 positions matching TRBD1. The trim removed 1 base at V and 8 bases at J, leaving 17 bases unmatched. This CDR3 has 18 residues. CDR1 and CDR2 (germline): MNHEY, SVGAGI. CDR3 DNA sequence: TGTGCCAGCAGTTACTTACTGGACAGGGGCCCCGGGCAGGAGGGCTACACCTTC. It codes for CASSYLLDRGPGQEGYTF.

This clonotype was seen ten or more times. The chain joins TRBV6-1 to TRBJ2-1, with a tentative D call TRBD2 (7 bases). The CDR3 contains 17 residues. Germline V gene data show CDR1 as MNHNS and CDR2 as SASEGT. V lost 4 bases and J lost 0, with 16 bases in between. The CDR3 nucleotides read TGTGCCAGCAGTGTAATTGGAGGGGGGGACTCCTACAATGAGCAGTTCTTC. This translates into CASSVIGGGDSYNEQFF.

As to this clonotype: Just one base apart from a much larger clone, this may be a read error. This rearrangement joins TRBV4-1 to TRBJ2-7; 7 positions agree with TRBD2. CDR3 length: 14 amino acids. CDR1 is MGHRA, CDR2 YSYEKL, per germline. The CDR3 region has the DNA TGCGCCAGCAGCCCTCCGGGGGGAAACTACGAGCAGCACTTC. Residues: CASSPPGGNYEQHF.

For this clonotype: One base away lies a much larger clone, so this may be a sequencing read error. V gene TRBV18 combines with J gene TRBJ2-4; possibly TRBD1 for D (6 bases). The CDR3 covers 20 residues. In germline, CDR1 is KGHSH, CDR2 LQKENI. V was clipped by 5 bases and J by 2 bases, with 28 bases between them. CDR3 protein: CASSSGPPGHSEVTKNIQYF. The CDR3 DNA follows: TGTGCCAGCTCATCAGGACCTCCGGGACATTCGGAGGTGACCAAAAACATTCAGTACTTC.

There are a few counts of this clonotype. V gene TRBV7-9 combines with J gene TRBJ2-1, with a possible D match to TRBD2 (6 bases). Germline V gives CDR1 SEHNR, CDR2 FQNEAQ (reference sequence). V was cut by 2 bases and J by 4 bases, with 15 bases left in between. CDR3 length: 16 residues. CDR3 region: CASSLSGRIGYNEQFF. As DNA, the CDR3 is TGTGCCAGCAGCTTATCCGGGAGAATTGGTTACAATGAGCAGTTCTTC.

This clonotype was detected only a few times. The J gene is TRBJ2-1, the V gene TRBV12-3 or TRBV12-4, with D uncertain. V dropped 5 bases and J dropped 0 bases, with 11 bases sitting between them. CDR3 length equals 15 residues. As DNA, the CDR3 is TGTGCCAGCAGTCCCGGCAGGCGCTCCTACAATGAGCAGTTCTTC. Encoded protein: CASSPGRRSYNEQFF.

This clonotype was picked up many times. The V call is TRBV12-3 or TRBV12-4, the J call TRBJ2-7; 7 positions agree with TRBD1. The CDR3 runs to 13 residues. The ends lost 11 bases at V and 3 bases at J; junction bases unmatched: 10. The DNA for the CDR3 is TGTGCCTCGTCCCGGGACAGTTTCTACGAGCAGTACTTC. Its protein product is CASSRDSFYEQYF.

This clonotype has just a few counts. The gene calls are TRBV18 and TRBJ2-7, with 8 bases matching TRBD1. The CDR3 has 14 amino acids. Unmatched junction bases numbered 5, after V lost 2 bases and J lost 5 bases. Germline V CDR1 and CDR2: KGHSH, LQKENI. CDR3 in DNA: TGTGCCAGCTCACCAGGACAGGGCGGCCACGAGCAGTACTTC. Translating gives CASSPGQGGHEQYF.

At least ten counts were recorded for this clonotype. The CDR3 reads CASRRESNQPQHF. The CDR3 DNA reads TGTGCCAGCAGGAGGGAGAGCAATCAGCCCCAGCATTTT. V gene TRBV28 combines with J gene TRBJ1-5; D gene unclear. CDR3 length: 13 residues. Germline lookup yields CDR1 MDHEN and CDR2 SYDVKM. The V and J ends lost 6 bases and 1 base respectively, with 7 bases between them.

This clonotype was seen at least ten times. The rearrangement joins TRBV6-1 to TRBJ2-1, with TRBD2 matching over 12 bases. The CDR3 totals 15 residues. V shed 4 bases, J shed 5 bases, and the junction held 3 bases outside the gene matches. CDR1 is MNHNS and CDR2 is SASEGT in the germline V gene. This CDR3 reads CASSALAGGDNEQFF. DNA of the CDR3: TGTGCCAGCAGTGCACTAGCGGGGGGAGACAATGAGCAGTTCTTC.

This clonotype was detected a few times. J is TRBJ2-7 and V is TRBV7-9, with TRBD1 as a possible D gene (5 bases). The V end lost 5 bases, the J end lost 6 bases, and 14 bases lay between the germline ends. Germline V lookup: CDR1 SEHNR, CDR2 FQNEAQ (reference sequence). This CDR3 comprises 13 residues. CDR3 nucleotide sequence: TGTGCCAGCAGCCGCACGGAAGGGGTCGAGCAGTACTTC. Protein sequence: CASSRTEGVEQYF. The full variable domain, completed using reference TRBV7-9 and TRBJ2-7, is DTGVSQNPRHKITKRGQNVTFRCDPISEHNRLYWYRQTLGQGPEFLTYFQNEAQLEKSRLLSDRFSAERPKGSFSTLEIQRTEQGDSAMYLCASSRTEGVEQYFGPGTRLTVT.